Each of the 5 T cell receptor beta chains below was sequenced from the same sample in a study of blood T cell repertoires in COVID-19. Produced via immunoSEQ multiplex PCR; TCRdb's table is partial and in-frame only. Here the sample spans some 450,000 clones, about nine tenths being singletons. Source material: peripheral blood. The receptor set was obtained from a woman aged 50 to 60 with COVID-19, enrolled during active disease.

This clone was seen at least ten times. The rearrangement links TRBV27 to TRBJ1-1; the D gene is possibly TRBD1 (5 bases). Germline loops: CDR1 MNHEY, CDR2 SMNVEV (reference sequence). This CDR3 has 13 amino acids. The V and J ends lost 5 bases and 4 bases respectively, with 11 bases between them. The CDR3 DNA follows: TGTGCCAGCAGTGCAGAAAGGGGCACTGAAGCTTTCTTT. It codes for CASSAERGTEAFF.

In this sample, this clone turned up once. The genes are TRBV9 and TRBJ2-3, with TRBD2 matching over 7 bases. The ends lost 0 bases at V and 1 base at J; junction bases unmatched: 2. The germline V gene has CDR1 SGDLS and CDR2 YYNGEE. CDR3 length: 15 residues. Here the CDR3 DNA reads TGTGCCAGCAGCGTAGGAGGGAGGGGCACAGATACGCAGTATTTT. It codes for CASSVGGRGTDTQYF.

The chain joins TRBV30 to TRBJ1-2; 10 bases align to TRBD1. Germline V gene lookup returns CDR1 GTSNPN and CDR2 SVGIG (reference sequence). The CDR3 spans 14 residues. The trim removed 4 bases at V and 4 bases at J, leaving 6 bases unmatched. The CDR3 DNA reads as TGTGCCTGGACCAGGGACAGGGGCTTCTATGGCTACACCTTC. Translating it yields CAWTRDRGFYGYTF.

The gene calls are TRBV29-1 and TRBJ1-2; no definite D call. Germline V gives CDR1 SQVTM, CDR2 ANQGSEA. V lost 2 bases to trimming and J lost 4 bases, with 8 bases between them. The CDR3 runs to 12 residues. In DNA form, the CDR3 reads TGCAGCGTTGAATTACAAACCTATGGCTACACCTTC. Translating gives CSVELQTYGYTF.

J is TRBJ1-2 and V is TRBV5-8; 7 bases are a match to TRBD1. CDR3 length: 13 amino acids. V was pared by 2 bases and J by 8 bases, with 6 bases of the junction left unmatched. CDR1 is SGHTS and CDR2 is YDEGEE in the germline V gene. In DNA form, the CDR3 reads TGTGCCAGCAGCTTAAACAGGGGCGGAGGCTACACCTTC. It encodes CASSLNRGGGYTF. The full variable domain, in which reference TRBV5-8 and TRBJ1-2 provide the parts outside the CDR3, is EAGVTQSPTHLIKTRGQQATLRCSPISGHTSVYWYQQALGLGLQFLLWYDEGEERNRGNFPPRFSGRQFPNYSSELNVNALELEDSALYLCASSLNRGGGYTFGSGTRLTVV.